Listed below are T cell receptor beta chains from one sample, sequenced in a study of shared clonotypes between healthy human individuals. Data came from immunoSEQ multiplex PCR; TCRdb stores just in-frame clones and leaves some out. The table includes hundreds of thousands of clones, around 72% detected once. What was sequenced was memory CD4+ T cells sorted from blood. The receptors stem from a man aged 25-45 years in good health. Each CDR3 is given with its conserved first and last residue. D genes are given only for firm matches. Clone size, where shown, is once, few, many, or a class for clones that have expanded.

TRBJ2-3,TRBD1,.,14,TRBV5-5,TGTGCCAGCAGCTTGATAAGGGGGCCAGATACGCAGTATTTT,CASSLIRGPDTQYF
TRBJ1-1,.,.,13,TRBV29-1,TGCAGCGTTTTGCGACAGGATACGAGAGAAGCTTTCTTT,CSVLRQDTREAFF
TRBJ1-2,TRBD1,.,14,TRBV28,TGTGCCACCAGGACCTCGGGACAGAACTATGGCTACACCTTC,CATRTSGQNYGYTF
TRBJ2-3,TRBD2,.,16,TRBV7-9,TGTGCCAGCAGCTTGGGACTAGCGGGAGACGCAGATACGCAGTATTTT,CASSLGLAGDADTQYF
TRBJ2-2,.,.,13,TRBV30,TGTGCCTGGAGTCGGGGAACAACCGGGGAGCTGTTTTTT,CAWSRGTTGELFF
TRBJ1-1,TRBD1,.,15,TRBV18,TGTGCCAGCTCACCGGGACAGGGGGCAAACACTGAAGCTTTCTTT,CASSPGQGANTEAFF
TRBJ2-5,.,once,14,TRBV7-2,TGTGCCAGCAGCTTAGGGGTCAACCAAGAGACCCAGTACTTC,CASSLGVNQETQYF
TRBJ1-5,.,few,15,TRBV7-2,TGTGCCAGCAGCTTAGCCTCGACGGGGTATCAGCCCCAGCATTTT,CASSLASTGYQPQHF
TRBJ1-4,.,.,15,TRBV7-9,TGTGCCAGCAGCCCCCAAGGCGGGGAGAATGAAAAACTGTTTTTT,CASSPQGGENEKLFF
TRBJ2-2,.,.,14,TRBV7-2,TGTGCCAGCAGCTTAGACCGGAGGACGGGGGAGCTGTTTTTT,CASSLDRRTGELFF
TRBJ2-7,.,few,16,TRBV28,TGTGCCAGCAGCCCCAACGCGGGGTCGAGGTCCTACGAGCAGTACTTC,CASSPNAGSRSYEQYF
TRBJ2-1,.,.,17,TRBV5-1,TGCGCCAGCAGCTTGGCCCGATCTAGTAGTCCTCGGGATGAGCAGTTCTTC,CASSLARSSSPRDEQFF
TRBJ2-2,.,.,16,TRBV19,TGTGCCAGTAGTATGAGGGCAGGGGAGAACACCGGGGAGCTGTTTTTT,CASSMRAGENTGELFF
TRBJ2-3,.,.,15,TRBV6-1,TGTGCCAGCACCGAACGCGGAGCGGGCGCAGATACGCAGTATTTT,CASTERGAGADTQYF
TRBJ2-5,TRBD2,.,17,TRBV25-1,TGTGCCAGCAGTGAAGTGAGGCTAGCGGGAGTAACAGAGACCCAGTACTTC,CASSEVRLAGVTETQYF
TRBJ1-2,.,.,13,TRBV5-1,TGCGCCAGCAGCTTCGGGGGGAAGGAAGGCTACACCTTC,CASSFGGKEGYTF
TRBJ2-1,TRBD2,.,15,TRBV5-1,TGCGCCAGCAGTTCTGGCGGGAGGGCCTACAATGAGCAGTTCTTC,CASSSGGRAYNEQFF
TRBJ1-4,.,.,14,TRBV9,TGTGCCAGCAGCCCGGACCCGTTTAATGAAAAACTGTTTTTT,CASSPDPFNEKLFF
TRBJ2-7,TRBD2,few,16,TRBV19,TGTGCCAGTAGTATAGATGCTAGCGGGAGGGCCGGCGAGCAGTACTTC,CASSIDASGRAGEQYF
TRBJ2-5,TRBD2,.,14,TRBV5-1,TGCGCCAGCAGTGGCGCTAGCGGCACAGAGACCCAGTACTTC,CASSGASGTETQYF
TRBJ2-1,.,.,15,TRBV6-6,TGTGCCAGCAGTTTTAGGGGAACGAGTCCGAATGAGCAGTTCTTC,CASSFRGTSPNEQFF
TRBJ2-7,.,.,12,TRBV5-1,TGCGCCAGCAGCTCCAGGTCCAACGAGCAGTACTTC,CASSSRSNEQYF
TRBJ2-7,.,.,12,TRBV30,TGTGCCTGGAGTGTAACGAACTACGAGCAGTACTTC,CAWSVTNYEQYF
TRBJ2-1,.,once,11,TRBV6-1,TGTGCCACACACAGGGTGGGGGAGCAGTTCTTC,CATHRVGEQFF
TRBJ2-1,.,once,13,TRBV2,TGTGCCAGCAGTGTCGCGGGTCAAGGTGAGCAGTTCTTC,CASSVAGQGEQFF
TRBJ2-7,TRBD2,.,15,TRBV7-2,TGTGCCAGCAGCTCGTCGGGACTAGCGTCATACGAGCAGTACTTC,CASSSSGLASYEQYF
TRBJ1-4,.,.,14,TRBV4-1,TGCGCCAGCAGCCAAGATGGGGCAGTCGTAAAACTGTTTTTT,CASSQDGAVVKLFF
TRBJ2-7,TRBD2,.,14,TRBV5-4,TGTGCCAGCAGCTTGAAGCGGGAGGCCTACGAGCAGTACTTC,CASSLKREAYEQYF
TRBJ2-7,TRBD1,many,16,TRBV5-1,TGCGCCAGCAGCGCCGGACCGGGACAGGGGGCCTACGAGCAGTACTTC,CASSAGPGQGAYEQYF
TRBJ2-3,.,.,14,TRBV6-6,TGTGCCAGCAGTTGGGACAAATACACAGATACGCAGTATTTT,CASSWDKYTDTQYF
TRBJ2-1,.,many,14,TRBV7-7,TGTGCCAGCAGCTTGTCTGGGGGGTCGAGGGAGCAGTTCTTC,CASSLSGGSREQFF
TRBJ2-7,.,.,13,TRBV15,TGTGCCACCAGCAGTCTAGTCTCCTACGAGCAGTACTTC,CATSSLVSYEQYF
TRBJ2-7,TRBD2,.,15,TRBV5-4,TGTGCCAGCAGCTTGGTGGCGGGAGCGATCTACGAGCAGTACTTC,CASSLVAGAIYEQYF
TRBJ2-7,.,.,11,TRBV7-2,TGTGCCAGCAGTTCCTACTACGAGCAGTACTTC,CASSSYYEQYF
TRBJ1-2,.,.,10,TRBV28,TGTGCCAGCAGTCAGTATGGCTACACCTTC,CASSQYGYTF
TRBJ2-3,TRBD2,few,16,TRBV29-1,TGCAGCGTTGAAGAATGGCGGGAGGGCCGTACAGATACGCAGTATTTT,CSVEEWREGRTDTQYF
TRBJ2-7,TRBD1,.,19,TRBV7-9,TGTGCCAGCAGGACGAACTGGAGACCCGGACAGGGGGAAGACTACGAGCAGTACTTC,CASRTNWRPGQGEDYEQYF
TRBJ2-5,.,few,14,TRBV19,TGTGCCAGCACGAGTGGGCGAGCAGGCGAGACCCAGTACTTC,CASTSGRAGETQYF
TRBJ2-2,.,.,14,TRBV5-1,TGCGCCAGCAGCTTCCTGCCGAGTACCGGGGAGCTGTTTTTT,CASSFLPSTGELFF
TRBJ2-1,.,many,11,TRBV6-1,TGTGCCAGCAGTGAACCGGAGGAGCAGTTCTTC,CASSEPEEQFF
TRBJ2-3,TRBD2,.,15,TRBV30,TGTGCCTGGAGTAAGCTAGCGGGGGGAGGAGATACGCAGTATTTT,CAWSKLAGGGDTQYF
TRBJ2-1,TRBD2,.,17,TRBV18,TGTGCCAGCTCACTATTCGGTCGGGGGACTAGCTACAATGAGCAGTTCTTC,CASSLFGRGTSYNEQFF
TRBJ1-2,TRBD1,.,17,TRBV27,TGTGCCAGCAGTTTAGGACAGGGGATTAGGGTTAACTATGGCTACACCTTC,CASSLGQGIRVNYGYTF
TRBJ2-7,TRBD2,.,18,TRBV7-8,TGTGCCAGCAGCTCTAGTGTGGCTAGCGGGAGATTCCCTTACGAGCAGTACTTC,CASSSSVASGRFPYEQYF
TRBJ2-1,.,.,12,TRBV5-1,TGCGCCAGCAGTCCGGACGGCAATGAGCAGTTCTTC,CASSPDGNEQFF
TRBJ2-3,.,once,16,TRBV7-6,TGTGCCAGCAGCCGCGGCGCAGGGACTAGCACAGATACGCAGTATTTT,CASSRGAGTSTDTQYF